This T cell receptor beta chain emerged from a study of tissue T cells after allogeneic stem cell transplantation. Profiled with immunoSEQ multiplex PCR; TCRdb holds only in-frame clones, not every one. The data contain 4,900 or so clones, about half of them singletons. Concerning this clone: Genes and germline come from the mouse. The CDR3 is cut off 1 residue early in the read; its end comes from the germline J gene.

The CDR3 is 14 residues long. Germline V CDR1 and CDR2: KGHPV, FQNQEV (reference sequence). Between the trimmed V and J ends, which lost 4 bases and 0 bases, there was a span of 8 bases. Stated time point: mouse harvest day 7 after allogeneic transplant. The graft held 10^6 splenic CD5+ T cells and 10^7 T-cell-depleted bone marrow cells. The clonotype was recovered from a female BALB/c mouse given C57BL/6 T cells with graft-versus-host disease after an allogeneic hematopoietic cell transplant. The V gene is TRBV26, the J gene TRBJ2-3; TRBD1 might be the D (6 bases). Sequences were obtained from gut tissue. CDR3 DNA (partial): TGTGCCAGCAGTCCGGACAGCAGTGCAGAAACGCTGTAT. This sequence encodes CASSPDSSAETLY. The whole CDR3 region reads CASSPDSSAETLYF.